The entry below gives a single T cell receptor (beta chain) sequence along with its context. The antigen remains unidentified. V gave up 2 bases and J gave up 6 bases; unmatched junction bases: 14. This CDR3 is built from 16 residues. Germline CDR1 reads SGHRS; CDR2 reads YFSETQ. Viral peptide pool expansion of antigen-specific CD4+ T cells preceded sequencing in the ViraFEST assay. Scientists isolated CD4+ T cells after a roughly 10-day culture period ended. The person acquired a PCR-confirmed SARS-CoV-2 infection between March and December 2020. The entry originates in a study of vaccination effects on CD4 cells after COVID-19. The overall study: Two convalescent pre-vaccine samples were taken 142 and 148 days post-diagnosis. The study, taken as a whole, reports: By a late point after vaccination, infection- and vaccine-induced clones had shrunk markedly through clonal contraction.

Assay used: immunoSEQ multiplex PCR; TCRdb lists only in-frame clones, some missing. The sample holds over 20,000 clones, under 75% seen once. Sequenced material: CD4+ T cells from PBMCs cultured with a peptide pool, taken before COVID-19 vaccination. This TCR derives from a human donor who had a prior SARS-CoV-2 infection. V gene TRBV5-1 combines with J gene TRBJ2-7; TRBD1 agrees at 7 bases. This CDR3 is CASSFLSGDRVREQYF. The CDR3 DNA reads TGCGCCAGCAGCTTTTTAAGCGGAGACAGGGTACGCGAGCAGTACTTC.